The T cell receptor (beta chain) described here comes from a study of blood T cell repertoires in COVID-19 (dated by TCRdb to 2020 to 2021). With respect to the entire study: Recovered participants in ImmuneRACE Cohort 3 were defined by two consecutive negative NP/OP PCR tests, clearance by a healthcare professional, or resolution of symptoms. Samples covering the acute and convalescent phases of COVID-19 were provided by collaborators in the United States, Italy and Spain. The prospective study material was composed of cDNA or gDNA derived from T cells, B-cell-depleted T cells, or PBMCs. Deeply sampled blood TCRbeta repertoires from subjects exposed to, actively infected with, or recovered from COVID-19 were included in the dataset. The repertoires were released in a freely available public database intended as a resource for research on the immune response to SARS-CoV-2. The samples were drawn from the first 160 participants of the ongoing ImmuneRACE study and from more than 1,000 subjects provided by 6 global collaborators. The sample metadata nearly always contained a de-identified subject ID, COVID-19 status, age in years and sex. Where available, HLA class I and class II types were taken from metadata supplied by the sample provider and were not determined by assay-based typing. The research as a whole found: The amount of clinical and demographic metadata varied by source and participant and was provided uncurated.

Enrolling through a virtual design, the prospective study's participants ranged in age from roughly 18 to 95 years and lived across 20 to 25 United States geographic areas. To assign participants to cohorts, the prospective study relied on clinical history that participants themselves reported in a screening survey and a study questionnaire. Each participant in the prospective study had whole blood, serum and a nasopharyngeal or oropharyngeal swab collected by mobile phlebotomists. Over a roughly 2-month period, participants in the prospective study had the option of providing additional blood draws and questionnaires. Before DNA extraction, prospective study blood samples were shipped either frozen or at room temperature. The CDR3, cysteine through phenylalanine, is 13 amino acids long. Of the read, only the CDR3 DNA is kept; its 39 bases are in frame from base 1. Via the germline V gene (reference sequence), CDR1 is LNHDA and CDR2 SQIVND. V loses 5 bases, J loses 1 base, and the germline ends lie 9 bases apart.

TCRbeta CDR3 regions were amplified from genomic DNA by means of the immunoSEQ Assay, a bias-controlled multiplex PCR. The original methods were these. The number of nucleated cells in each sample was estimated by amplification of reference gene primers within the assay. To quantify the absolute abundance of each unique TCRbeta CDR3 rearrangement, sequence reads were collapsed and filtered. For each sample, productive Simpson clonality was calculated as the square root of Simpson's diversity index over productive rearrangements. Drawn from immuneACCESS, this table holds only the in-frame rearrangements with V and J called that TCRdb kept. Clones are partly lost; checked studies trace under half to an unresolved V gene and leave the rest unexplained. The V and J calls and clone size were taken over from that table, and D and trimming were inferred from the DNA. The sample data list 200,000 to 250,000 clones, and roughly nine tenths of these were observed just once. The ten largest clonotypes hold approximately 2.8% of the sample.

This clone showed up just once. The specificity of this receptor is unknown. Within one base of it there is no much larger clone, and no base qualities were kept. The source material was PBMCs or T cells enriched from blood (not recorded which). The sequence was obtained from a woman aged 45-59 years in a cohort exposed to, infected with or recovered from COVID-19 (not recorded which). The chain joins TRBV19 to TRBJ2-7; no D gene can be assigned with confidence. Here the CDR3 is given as CASSLTVSYEQYF. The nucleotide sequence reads TGTGCCAGTAGTTTAACAGTATCCTACGAGCAGTACTTC.